The 27 T cell receptor beta chains given below trace back to one sample, sequenced in a study of a mutant IDH1 vaccine in newly diagnosed glioma. Documented time point: baseline, week 1 (first vaccination visit). This sample's treatment: pre-vaccination baseline after standard-of-care therapy. Using immunoSEQ multiplex PCR, the repertoire was profiled, and TCRdb retains in-frame clones only, with some absent. This sample has tens of thousands of clones, with around 90% found just once. The sample consisted of PBMCs, taken from a glioma patient treated with radiotherapy, temozolomide or both. The receptors shown here come from a man aged 45 to 65 with glioma.

The chain employs TRBV9 and TRBJ1-3; 7 nucleotides match TRBD1. Germline V CDR1 and CDR2: SGDLS, YYNGEE. V lost 4 bases, J lost 4 bases, and 5 bases stayed unmatched. The CDR3 sequence is 14 residues long. The CDR3, as DNA: TGTGCCAGCAGCCCTCGGGACAGCGGAAACACCATATATTTT. It encodes CASSPRDSGNTIYF. Full variable domain (outside the CDR3, taken from reference TRBV9 and TRBJ1-3): DSGVTQTPKHLITATGQRVTLRCSPRSGDLSVYWYQQSLDQGLQFLIQYYNGEERAKGNILERFSAQQFPDLHSELNLSSLELGDSALYFCASSPRDSGNTIYFGEGSWLTVV.

The chain is built from TRBV18 and TRBJ2-5, with 9 bases aligning to TRBD2. From germline, CDR1 is KGHSH and CDR2 LQKENI. V was clipped by 6 bases and J by 1 base; unmatched bases: 18. The CDR3 sequence is 19 residues long. The CDR3 reads CASSQVGLARLRSQETQYF. CDR3 nucleotide sequence: TGTGCCAGCTCTCAAGTCGGACTAGCGAGGTTAAGGTCCCAAGAGACCCAGTACTTC.

The J gene is TRBJ2-7, the V gene TRBV7-2; the match to TRBD1 covers 9 bases. V lost 1 base to trimming and J lost 7 bases; unmatched junction nucleotides: 5. The CDR3 extends over 14 amino acids. Looked up from germline, CDR1 is SGHTA and CDR2 is FQGNSA. The CDR3 DNA sequence: TGTGCCAGCAGCTTAGTGCGGACAGGGGATGAGCAGTACTTC. Protein product: CASSLVRTGDEQYF.

This chain joins TRBV6-5 and TRBJ1-2; D is unresolved. Between the trimmed V and J ends, which lost 8 bases and 4 bases, there was a span of 5 bases. Per germline, CDR1 MNHEY and CDR2 SVGAGI. This CDR3 contains 10 residues. The CDR3, as DNA: TGTGCCAGCTACTTCTATGGCTACACCTTC. Protein: CASYFYGYTF.

The CDR3 protein is CASSPQLDSSYEQYF. The DNA of the CDR3 is TGCGCCAGCAGCCCACAGCTGGACAGCTCCTACGAGCAGTACTTC. The chain uses TRBV5-1 and TRBJ2-7; a weak D match, TRBD1 (6 bases). Germline V gene sequence: CDR1 SGHRS, CDR2 YFSETQ. The CDR3 runs 15 residues. V lost 4 bases and J 0 bases, leaving 14 bases between the germline ends.

V is TRBV7-9 and J is TRBJ2-3; maybe TRBD1 (6 bases). Germline CDR1 SEHNR, CDR2 FQNEAQ (reference sequence). V lost 2 bases to trimming and J lost 6 bases, with 12 bases between them. This CDR3 has 14 residues. The CDR3 loop reads CASSLSTGSDTQYF. CDR3 bases: TGTGCCAGCAGCTTATCCACAGGGTCCGATACGCAGTATTTT.

This clone was counted once. This chain links TRBV5-6 with TRBJ2-7; 15 nucleotides align to TRBD2. This CDR3 is built from 19 residues. Germline CDR1 reads SGHDT; CDR2 reads YYEEEE. The V segment lost 0 bases and the J segment 0 bases; nucleotides outside the gene matches: 7. This CDR3 reads CASSLVGTSGRRTSYEQYF. Here the CDR3 DNA reads TGTGCCAGCAGCTTGGTCGGGACTAGCGGGAGGCGGACCTCCTACGAGCAGTACTTC.

The chain joins TRBV28 to TRBJ1-5; tentatively, D is TRBD1 (5 bases). The CDR3 length is 15 residues. The germline V gene has CDR1 MDHEN and CDR2 SYDVKM. Trimming took 4 bases from V and 3 from J, leaving 13 bases between them. CDR3 in DNA: TGTGCCAGCAGTTCAGCTACGGGGCTCAATCAGCCCCAGCATTTT. As protein: CASSSATGLNQPQHF.

This clone was observed a single time. The rearrangement uses TRBV5-1 and TRBJ1-5; 7 nucleotides match TRBD1. CDR1 is SGHRS and CDR2 is YFSETQ in the germline V gene. The CDR3 spans 14 residues. The junction had 3 bases not matched to a gene; V was cut back by 4 bases and J by 2 bases. CDR3 in amino acids: CASSPGGGNQPQHF. The CDR3 DNA sequence: TGCGCCAGCAGCCCAGGGGGAGGCAATCAGCCCCAGCATTTT.

The chain has TRBV7-6 and TRBJ2-1, with 8 bases identical to TRBD2. Germline lookup yields CDR1 SGHVS and CDR2 FNYEAQ. The ends lost 3 bases at V and 0 bases at J; junction bases unmatched: 4. This CDR3 comprises 16 residues. CDR3 amino acids: CASSFRLARSYNEQFF. The DNA of the CDR3 is TGTGCCAGCAGCTTCCGACTAGCGCGCTCCTACAATGAGCAGTTCTTC.

The chain joins TRBV30 to TRBJ2-3; the D is unclear. Germline-derived CDR1 and CDR2 are GTSNPN and SVGIG (reference sequence). V lost 0 bases to trimming and J lost 4 bases, with 5 bases between them. The CDR3 totals 12 residues. The DNA for the CDR3 is TGTGCCTGGAGTGTACAGTCAGATACGCAGTATTTT. This gives the protein CAWSVQSDTQYF.

This clone appeared a few times. The chain combines TRBV7-9 with TRBJ2-1; no definite D call. V dropped 1 base and J dropped 0 bases, with 10 bases sitting between them. There are 16 residues in the CDR3. In germline, CDR1 is SEHNR, CDR2 FQNEAQ (reference sequence). The CDR3, as DNA: TGTGCCAGCAGCTTAGGGGTCAGACCCTCCTACAATGAGCAGTTCTTC. This codes for CASSLGVRPSYNEQFF.

The CDR3 reads CATSWDERSNTGELFF. The CDR3 DNA follows: TGTGCCACCAGCTGGGACGAACGCTCGAACACCGGGGAGCTGTTTTTT. The chain has TRBV15 and TRBJ2-2, with D perhaps TRBD1 or TRBD2 (5 bases each). Deletions cut 5 bases from V and 0 bases from J, with 13 bases between. This CDR3 has 16 amino acids. The germline V gene has CDR1 LNHNV and CDR2 YYDKDF (reference sequence).

The chain links TRBV6-5 to TRBJ2-1, with D tentatively TRBD2 (5 bases). The CDR3 covers 16 residues. Germline V gene data show CDR1 as MNHEY and CDR2 as SVGAGI. V lost 0 bases and J lost 0, with 9 bases in between. CDR3 sequence (DNA): TGTGCCAGCAGTTACTCTCGGGCGGGCTCCTACAATGAGCAGTTCTTC. Its translation is CASSYSRAGSYNEQFF.

The chain employs TRBV10-2 and TRBJ1-5, with a tentative D call TRBD1 (5 bases). Germline values: CDR1 WSHSY, CDR2 SAAADI. Trimming took 0 bases from V and 5 from J, leaving 11 bases between them. This CDR3 has 15 residues. The CDR3 nucleotides are TGCGCCAGCAGTGAGTCAGCGGTCAGGGATCAGCCCCAGCATTTT. Translating it yields CASSESAVRDQPQHF.

This clone was detected once. The chain couples TRBV28 to TRBJ1-1, with 8 bases lining up with TRBD1. The CDR3 contains 17 residues. Trimming cost V 1 base and J 5 bases; bases outside gene matches: 12. Germline CDR1 reads MDHEN; CDR2 reads SYDVKM. CDR3 sequence: CASSLSDRAGRGTEAFF. CDR3 sequence (DNA): TGTGCCAGCAGTTTATCGGACAGGGCCGGAAGGGGGACTGAAGCTTTCTTT.

This sequence joins TRBV5-5 and TRBJ2-1; 10 nucleotides align to TRBD2. V trimming: 2 bases; J trimming: 2 bases; junction bases outside the gene matches: 1. Germline V lookup: CDR1 SGHKS, CDR2 YYEKEE (reference sequence). The CDR3 totals 15 residues. This chain's CDR3 is CASSLTSGAYNEQFF. CDR3 DNA: TGTGCCAGCAGCTTAACTAGCGGGGCCTACAATGAGCAGTTCTTC.

This rearrangement joins TRBV7-9 to TRBJ2-1; no clear D gene. From germline, CDR1 is SEHNR and CDR2 FQNEAQ (reference sequence). CDR3 length: 11 amino acids. The V end was cut by 6 bases, the J end by 8 bases, with 8 bases between. CDR3: CASSLTDEQFF. The CDR3 DNA is TGTGCCAGCAGTTTAACTGATGAGCAGTTCTTC. Full variable domain (missing parts from reference TRBV7-9 and TRBJ2-1): DTGVSQNPRHKITKRGQNVTFRCDPISEHNRLYWYRQTLGQGPEFLTYFQNEAQLEKSRLLSDRFSAERPKGSFSTLEIQRTEQGDSAMYLCASSLTDEQFFGPGTRLTVL.

J is TRBJ1-5 and V is TRBV5-6; D call uncertain. Germline V gene data show CDR1 as SGHDT and CDR2 as YYEEEE. V dropped 2 bases and J dropped 2 bases, with 11 bases sitting between them. CDR3 length: 15 residues. The CDR3 bases are TGTGCCAGCAGCTTTGGGGTGGGCGGCAATCAGCCCCAGCATTTT. Residues: CASSFGVGGNQPQHF. The variable domain in full, completed from reference TRBV5-6 and TRBJ1-5, reads DAGVTQSPTHLIKTRGQQVTLRCSPKSGHDTVSWYQQALGQGPQFIFQYYEEEERQRGNFPDRFSGHQFPNYSSELNVNALLLGDSALYLCASSFGVGGNQPQHFGDGTRLSIL.

V is TRBV30 and J is TRBJ1-1; D is uncertain. Per germline, CDR1 GTSNPN and CDR2 SVGIG (reference sequence). The CDR3 sequence is 12 residues long. V was trimmed by 4 bases and J by 1 base, leaving 7 bases between them. CDR3 sequence reads: CAWKRQNTEAFF. The CDR3, as DNA: TGTGCCTGGAAGAGGCAGAACACTGAAGCTTTCTTT.

The chain couples TRBV7-9 to TRBJ1-4; D possibly corresponds to TRBD1 (6 bases). This CDR3 has 13 residues. Germline V gene sequence: CDR1 SEHNR, CDR2 FQNEAQ (reference sequence). V was cut by 8 bases and J by 6 bases, with 13 bases left in between. CDR3 sequence reads: CASSEGGDEKLFF. The CDR3 bases are TGTGCCAGCTCGGAGGGGGGGGATGAAAAACTGTTTTTT.

This clone showed up just once. The chain is built from TRBV5-8 and TRBJ2-7; 7 nucleotides agree with TRBD1. CDR1 is SGHTS, CDR2 YDEGEE, per germline. The length of the CDR3 is 14 residues. J gave up 4 bases and V 4 bases, and 8 bases lay outside the gene matches. The CDR3 loop is CASSQPGQLYEQYF. The DNA of the CDR3 is TGTGCCAGCAGCCAACCGGGACAGCTATACGAGCAGTACTTC. Supplemented by reference TRBV5-8 and TRBJ2-7, the full variable domain reads EAGVTQSPTHLIKTRGQQATLRCSPISGHTSVYWYQQALGLGLQFLLWYDEGEERNRGNFPPRFSGRQFPNYSSELNVNALELEDSALYLCASSQPGQLYEQYFGPGTRLTVT.

The gene calls are TRBV11-1 and TRBJ2-5; 12 bases match TRBD2. V lost 5 bases and J lost 1; bases outside the gene matches: 8. Germline V lookup: CDR1 SGHAT, CDR2 FQDESV (reference sequence). This CDR3 contains 17 residues. CDR3 nucleotide sequence: TGTGCCAGCAGCCACAGACTAGCGGGGGCCCTCCAAGAGACCCAGTACTTC. This translates into CASSHRLAGALQETQYF.

The chain uses TRBV29-1 and TRBJ2-3; no clear D gene. Deletions cut 4 bases from V and 2 bases from J, with 7 bases between. Germline V gene data show CDR1 as SQVTM and CDR2 as ANQGSEA. The CDR3 is 12 residues long. CDR3 loop: CSVVVNTDTQYF. CDR3 in DNA: TGCAGCGTTGTCGTAAACACAGATACGCAGTATTTT.

V is TRBV29-1 and J is TRBJ2-1, with D unclear. V was shortened by 1 base and J by 6 bases, with 10 bases between the two germline ends. In germline, CDR1 is SQVTM, CDR2 ANQGSEA. This CDR3 is 13 amino acids long. In nucleotides, the CDR3 is TGCAGCGTTGAAGCTACCAGGTTCAATGAGCAGTTCTTC. Its protein is CSVEATRFNEQFF.

This chain links TRBV19 with TRBJ1-2; 7 nucleotides agree with TRBD1. The V gene's germline CDR1 is LNHDA and CDR2 SQIVND (reference sequence). The CDR3 contains 15 residues. V gave up 5 bases and J gave up 4 bases; unmatched junction bases: 10. The CDR3 nucleotides are TGTGCCAGTAGTCCCCCCAGCAGGGGGGTCTATGGCTACACCTTC. Amino acids: CASSPPSRGVYGYTF.

V usage is TRBV10-3 and J usage is TRBJ2-2, with D perhaps TRBD2 (6 bases). CDR3 length: 16 residues. Trimming took 6 bases from V and 3 from J, leaving 17 bases between them. From germline, CDR1 is ENHRY and CDR2 SYGVKD. The CDR3 protein is CAISLGTGRDTGELFF. Here the CDR3 DNA reads TGTGCCATCAGCTTAGGGACTGGCAGAGACACCGGGGAGCTGTTTTTT.